The 23 T cell receptor beta chains listed next were all sequenced from one sample in a study of T cell responses to AZD1222 COVID-19 vaccine. Profiled with immunoSEQ multiplex PCR; TCRdb holds only in-frame clones, not every one. Among roughly 100,000 clones listed, around 90% were seen once. This specimen was peripheral blood, taken on day 0 of AZD1222 vaccination. The receptors stem from an adult in good health.

This chain joins TRBV6-1 and TRBJ1-2; TRBD1 is a possible D gene (5 bases). The V end lost 4 bases, the J end lost 0 bases, and 15 bases lay between the germline ends. The germline V gene encodes CDR1 MNHNS and CDR2 SASEGT. The CDR3 totals 16 residues. The CDR3 loop reads CASSVGGDPANYGYTF. The CDR3 DNA sequence: TGTGCCAGCAGTGTTGGAGGGGATCCGGCTAACTATGGCTACACCTTC.

This chain connects TRBV7-2 to TRBJ1-2; D unresolved. Germline V gene data show CDR1 as SGHTA and CDR2 as FQGNSA. V lost 2 bases to trimming and J lost 6 bases, with 10 bases between them. The CDR3 runs to 13 residues. Written as DNA, the CDR3 is TGTGCCAGCAGCTTACCCGTCCTGAATGGCTACACCTTC. This sequence encodes CASSLPVLNGYTF.

The chain joins TRBV6-2 or TRBV6-3 to TRBJ2-7; the match to TRBD2 covers 11 bases. The CDR3 has 15 amino acids. Germline trimming cut 5 bases from V and 3 bases from J; bases unmatched to any gene: 6. Germline loops: CDR1 MNHEY, CDR2 SVGEGT. The chain's CDR3 is CASSQIAGGRYEQYF. As DNA, the CDR3 is TGTGCCAGCAGTCAAATAGCGGGGGGGCGCTACGAGCAGTACTTC.

This chain joins TRBV2 and TRBJ1-2; D is unclear. In germline, CDR1 is SNHLY, CDR2 FYNNEI. The CDR3 has 13 residues. V gave up 10 bases and J gave up 5 bases, with 17 bases separating them. Here the CDR3 DNA reads TGTGCCACCGCTCGACTGCGTAATTATGGCTACACCTTC. Its protein product is CATARLRNYGYTF.

This clone was seen more than once but under ten times. This sequence joins TRBV3-1 (or the pseudogene TRBV3-2) and TRBJ1-4; D gene uncertain. This CDR3 has 12 amino acids. The germline V gene has CDR1 LGHDT and CDR2 YNNKEL (reference sequence). Trimming left V 4 bases short and J 7 bases short, with 7 bases between. Here the CDR3 reads CASSLTGEKLFF. The CDR3 coding sequence is TGTGCCAGCAGCCTAACGGGTGAAAAACTGTTTTTT.

The rearrangement links TRBV28 to TRBJ1-2; 7 positions agree with TRBD1. CDR1 and CDR2 from the germline V gene are MDHEN and SYDVKM. Trimming at V came to 7 bases and at J to 0 bases, leaving 8 bases not matched to a gene. This CDR3 is built from 15 residues. CDR3 coding DNA: TGTGCCAGCAACCGACAGGGTGGGGCTAACTATGGCTACACCTTC. It specifies CASNRQGGANYGYTF.

The chain joins TRBV10-2 to TRBJ2-1, with D possibly being TRBD1 or TRBD2 (5 bases each). V was clipped by 7 bases and J by 0 bases, with 10 bases between them. This CDR3 spans 14 amino acids. Germline assignment: CDR1 WSHSY and CDR2 SAAADI. CDR3 sequence reads: CASIRGFSYNEQFF. The DNA of the CDR3 is TGCGCCAGCATTCGGGGCTTCTCCTACAATGAGCAGTTCTTC.

The chain links TRBV13 to TRBJ2-7; D is ambiguous. The V gene's germline CDR1 is PRHDT and CDR2 FYEKMQ (reference sequence). V dropped 0 bases and J dropped 4 bases, with 4 bases sitting between them. This CDR3 is built from 12 residues. Here the CDR3 DNA reads TGTGCCAGCAGCTTAGGAGGGTACGAGCAGTACTTC. Translated, it gives CASSLGGYEQYF.

This chain joins TRBV5-6 and TRBJ1-6; possibly TRBD1 for D (5 bases). The CDR3 loop spans 15 amino acids. V shed 0 bases and J shed 6 bases, with 10 bases lying between them. In germline, CDR1 is SGHDT, CDR2 YYEEEE. CDR3 protein: CASSLAWDLNSPLHF. For the CDR3, the DNA is TGTGCCAGCAGCTTGGCGTGGGACCTTAATTCACCCCTCCACTTT.

This chain joins TRBV5-1 and TRBJ1-1; a possible D gene is TRBD1 (6 bases). The germline gives CDR1 SGHRS, CDR2 YFSETQ. Trimming left V 2 bases short and J 0 bases short, with 8 bases between. The CDR3 is 14 residues long. The CDR3 is CASSFRDMNTEAFF. CDR3 in DNA: TGCGCCAGCAGCTTCAGGGACATGAACACTGAAGCTTTCTTT.

The V and J genes are TRBV24-1 and TRBJ2-3; D may be TRBD1 (6 bases). The V end was cut by 5 bases, the J end by 3 bases, with 11 bases between. This CDR3 is 14 amino acids long. Germline CDR1 reads KGHDR; CDR2 reads SFDVKD. The CDR3 loop is CATSGNRETDTQYF. CDR3 nucleotide sequence: TGTGCCACCAGTGGGAACAGGGAAACAGATACGCAGTATTTT.

CDR3 DNA: TGTGCCAGCAGCAAAGTTGGAGGGACTGAAGCTTTCTTT. It is translated as CASSKVGGTEAFF. The chain couples TRBV21-1 to TRBJ1-1. TRBV21-1 is a pseudogene segment. There are 13 residues in the CDR3.

The rearrangement uses TRBV28 and TRBJ1-6; possible D gene TRBD1, 6 bases. CDR1 and CDR2 from the germline V gene are MDHEN and SYDVKM. V gave up 6 bases and J gave up 0 bases, with 21 bases separating them. The CDR3 totals 19 residues. This chain's CDR3 is CASSRGRGGGFSYNSPLHF. The CDR3 bases are TGTGCCAGCAGCCGAGGTCGAGGGGGGGGCTTCTCCTATAATTCACCCCTCCACTTT.

The chain recombines TRBV7-9 with TRBJ2-2; D is unresolved. V was clipped by 3 bases and J by 2 bases, with 4 bases between them. The length of the CDR3 is 13 residues. Germline CDR1 reads SEHNR; CDR2 reads FQNEAQ (reference sequence). The chain's CDR3 is CASSFRNTGELFF. As DNA, the CDR3 is TGTGCCAGCAGCTTTAGAAACACCGGGGAGCTGTTTTTT.

V gene TRBV15 combines with J gene TRBJ1-6; D not resolved. V gave up 1 base and J gave up 0 bases, with 10 bases separating them. Germline CDR1 is LNHNV and CDR2 is YYDKDF (reference sequence). This CDR3 is built from 17 residues. CDR3 sequence (DNA): TGTGCCACCAGCAGAGGGCAGTTGAGCTCCTATAATTCACCCCTCCACTTT. It is translated as CATSRGQLSSYNSPLHF.

This chain uses TRBV6-5 with TRBJ1-1, with TRBD1 as a possible D gene (5 bases). This CDR3 comprises 13 residues. V gave up 6 bases and J gave up 5 bases, with 13 bases separating them. From germline, CDR1 is MNHEY and CDR2 SVGAGI. In DNA, the CDR3 is TGTGCCAGCAGCGCTTTGGGGGGTACTGAAGCTTTCTTT. This sequence encodes CASSALGGTEAFF.

The rearrangement joins TRBV4-2 to TRBJ2-1; the match to TRBD2 covers 10 bases. The trim removed 0 bases at V and 5 bases at J, leaving 4 bases unmatched. The CDR3 runs 16 residues. CDR1 and CDR2 from the germline V gene are LGHNA and YNFKEQ. The CDR3 loop reads CASSQDLSGGHNEQFF. DNA of the CDR3: TGTGCCAGCAGCCAAGATCTTAGCGGGGGGCACAATGAGCAGTTCTTC.

V gene TRBV6-5 combines with J gene TRBJ2-3; TRBD1 matches 7 bases. From germline, CDR1 is MNHEY and CDR2 SVGAGI. The ends lost 5 bases at V and 4 bases at J; junction bases unmatched: 6. CDR3 size: 14 residues. The CDR3 nucleotides read TGTGCCAGCAGTACAGGGGAAGGGGCAGATACGCAGTATTTT. Its protein product is CASSTGEGADTQYF.

The DNA for the CDR3 is TGTGCCAGCAGCCCAAGCCTGCTAGCGGGGGGGCGGCAGGCAACGAAGGACGTGGAGACCCAGTACTTC. Translation gives CASSPSLLAGGRQATKDVETQYF. V and J are TRBV7-8 and TRBJ2-5; 12 bases fit TRBD2. The CDR3 runs to 23 residues. The germline V gene encodes CDR1 SGHVS and CDR2 FQNEAQ. With 5 bases clipped from V and 5 bases from J, the junction kept 30 bases outside the gene matches.

The genes are TRBV25-1 and TRBJ1-4; TRBD1 matches 9 bases. Germline-derived CDR1 and CDR2 are MGHDK and SYGVNS. The length of the CDR3 is 16 residues. V was clipped by 3 bases and J by 8 bases; unmatched bases: 10. CDR3 DNA sequence: TGTGCCAGCAGTGACCCATGGACAGGGGTGGAGGAAAAACTGTTTTTT. Amino acid sequence: CASSDPWTGVEEKLFF.

In DNA form, the CDR3 reads TGTGCCAGCAGCGTAGCCTACGAGCAGTACTTC. It is translated as CASSVAYEQYF. The chain carries TRBV9 and TRBJ2-7; D ambiguous. The CDR3 loop spans 11 amino acids. From germline, CDR1 is SGDLS and CDR2 YYNGEE. Trimming removed 0 bases at V and 2 bases at J, with 0 bases between.

This chain links TRBV6-2 or TRBV6-3 with TRBJ1-2, with no clear D. V lost 0 bases and J lost 4, with 6 bases in between. Germline V CDR1 and CDR2: MNHEY, SVGEGT. This CDR3 region has 13 residues. In DNA, the CDR3 is TGTGCCAGCAGTTACTCGGTCTTCTATGGCTACACCTTC. Protein: CASSYSVFYGYTF.

The rearrangement uses TRBV9 and TRBJ1-1; no clear D gene. V was cut by 0 bases and J by 1 base, with 13 bases left in between. The CDR3 runs 16 residues. Germline V gene data show CDR1 as SGDLS and CDR2 as YYNGEE. The CDR3 protein is CASSVGWSPRNTEAFF. The CDR3 coding sequence is TGTGCCAGCAGCGTAGGATGGAGCCCTCGGAACACTGAAGCTTTCTTT. The entire variable domain, with the rest obtained from reference TRBV9 and TRBJ1-1, is as follows: DSGVTQTPKHLITATGQRVTLRCSPRSGDLSVYWYQQSLDQGLQFLIQYYNGEERAKGNILERFSAQQFPDLHSELNLSSLELGDSALYFCASSVGWSPRNTEAFFGQGTRLTVV.